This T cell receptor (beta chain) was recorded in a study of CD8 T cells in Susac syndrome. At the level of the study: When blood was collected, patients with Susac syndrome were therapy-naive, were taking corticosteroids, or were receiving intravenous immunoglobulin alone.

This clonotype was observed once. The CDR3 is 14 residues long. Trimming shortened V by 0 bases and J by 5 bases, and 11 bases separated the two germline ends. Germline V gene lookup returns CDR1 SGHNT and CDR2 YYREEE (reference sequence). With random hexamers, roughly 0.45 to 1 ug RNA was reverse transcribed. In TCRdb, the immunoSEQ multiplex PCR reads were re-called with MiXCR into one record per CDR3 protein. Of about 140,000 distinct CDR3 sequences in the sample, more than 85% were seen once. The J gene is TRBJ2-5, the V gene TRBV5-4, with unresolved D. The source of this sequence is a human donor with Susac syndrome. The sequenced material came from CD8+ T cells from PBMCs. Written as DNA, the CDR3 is TGTGCCAGCAGCTTGGAGGGTGGTTTTGAGACCCAGTACTTC. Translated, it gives CASSLEGGFETQYF.